The T cell receptor (beta chain) described here comes from a study of identical twins (dated by TCRdb to the mid-2010s). Regarding the research as a whole: To test whether fetal clonotypes persist, the study used deep sequencing on TCR alpha and beta repertoires from monozygotic twins, unrelated adults of various ages, and cord blood. Replicate twin experiments were performed at different times using different library preparation protocols to rule out contamination.

Every donor in the study was a healthy Caucasian. The library was generated by 5' RACE. TCRdb names Illumina HiSeq 2000 as the instrument used. A universal primer binding site was introduced by template switching, and a unique molecular identifier was present in the final cDNA, enabling accurate counting of TCR cDNA molecules. Specific primers in the conserved constant-segment region were used to synthesize first-strand cDNA for TCR alpha and beta chains. To control for contamination, every cDNA library was double barcoded, receiving both a SMART-Mk sample barcode and Illumina barcodes. TruSeq adapter sequences, together with Illumina sample barcodes, were added in two successive PCR steps. The Illumina HiSeq platform was used with custom primers to sequence TCR alpha and beta cDNA libraries. Per the authors' processing: Raw reads were processed with MiGEC to extract unique molecular identifiers, and MiXCR was used to determine CDR3 positions. For each individual, recombination models were inferred using an EM algorithm with the repgenHMM and IGoR tools. Shared clonotypes were analyzed with the tcR package in R, and sharing was normalized by the product of cloneset sizes. To study raw recombination free of thymic and clonal selection effects, out-of-frame nonproductive sequences were analyzed. TCRdb passed the public sequencing reads through fastp at Q25 and MiXCR, retaining productive beta sequences. Each entry is one CDR3 protein sequence, shown with its most common DNA and genes. These V and J calls rely on TCRdb rather than the paper's analysis. The sample data list roughly 1,500,000 distinct CDR3 sequences, and around 29% of these were observed just once. The ten largest make up more than 0.25% of the sample.

In regard to this clonotype: It has no known antigen specificity. The sample holds no much larger clone one base away, and base qualities are not on file.

The investigation overall reported the following: Compared with coincidental sharing between unrelated individuals, out-of-frame TCR alpha sequences shared between twins showed an excess of sequences with low generation probability. Out-of-frame TCR alpha sharing in monozygotic twins was systematically underestimated by recombination models, whereas sharing between unrelated individuals was in agreement with the recombination models. Because the same donors could not be followed over many years, the conclusions relied on cross-sectional statistical analysis. Zero-insertion analyses could be partly confounded by invariant T cells such as MAIT and iNKT, although diverse VJ usage argued against such confounding for most clonotypes. Excess twin sharing in beta out-of-frame sequences was weaker because fewer shared sequences lowered the signal-to-noise ratio. Abundant cord blood beta clonotypes carried fewer insertions; young adult naive repertoires showed a weaker similar trend, while memory repertoires showed none.

The CDR3 goes from the cysteine to the phenylalanine over 17 residues. Solely the CDR3 DNA is kept, with 51 bases framed from the first base. The germline V gene specifies MNHNS as CDR1 and SASEGT as CDR2. Deletion took 0 bases off V and 0 bases off J, with a span of 14 bases between the germline ends. The TCR was taken from a newborn girl in good health. Sequenced sample: cord blood. The chain links TRBV6-1 with TRBJ1-1; the D gene remains uncertain. The base sequence is TGTGCCAGCAGTGAAGCTTTTTTGGGTGGGTTGAACACTGAAGCTTTCTTT. The resulting protein is CASSEAFLGGLNTEAFF.